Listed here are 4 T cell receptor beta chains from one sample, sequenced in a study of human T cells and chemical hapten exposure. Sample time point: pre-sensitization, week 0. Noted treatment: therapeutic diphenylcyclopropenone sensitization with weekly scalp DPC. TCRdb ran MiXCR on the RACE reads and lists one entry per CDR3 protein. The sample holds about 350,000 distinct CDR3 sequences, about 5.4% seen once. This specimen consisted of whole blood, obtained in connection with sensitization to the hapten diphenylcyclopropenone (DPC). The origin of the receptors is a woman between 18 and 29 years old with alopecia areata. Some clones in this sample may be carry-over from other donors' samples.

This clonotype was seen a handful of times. The CDR3 protein is CASSSPGQGSEQYF. The CDR3 nucleotides read TGTGCCAGCAGCTCACCGGGACAGGGTAGCGAGCAGTACTTC. The chain carries TRBV7-9 and TRBJ2-7; 9 bases align to TRBD1. Trimming at V came to 4 bases and at J to 6 bases, leaving 7 bases not matched to a gene. This CDR3 spans 14 amino acids. Per germline, CDR1 SEHNR and CDR2 FQNEAQ (reference sequence).

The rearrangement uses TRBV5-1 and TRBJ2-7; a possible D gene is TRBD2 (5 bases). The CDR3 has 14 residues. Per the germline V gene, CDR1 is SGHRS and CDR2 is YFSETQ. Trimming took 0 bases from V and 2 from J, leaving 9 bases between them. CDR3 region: CASSLAGITYEQYF. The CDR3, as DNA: TGCGCCAGCAGCTTGGCGGGGATTACCTACGAGCAGTACTTC.

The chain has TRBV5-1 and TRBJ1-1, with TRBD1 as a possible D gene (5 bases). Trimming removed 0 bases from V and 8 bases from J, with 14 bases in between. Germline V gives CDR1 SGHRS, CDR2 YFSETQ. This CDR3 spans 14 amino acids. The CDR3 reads CASSLGDGGKEAFF. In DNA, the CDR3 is TGCGCCAGCAGCTTGGGGGACGGAGGAAAAGAAGCTTTCTTT.

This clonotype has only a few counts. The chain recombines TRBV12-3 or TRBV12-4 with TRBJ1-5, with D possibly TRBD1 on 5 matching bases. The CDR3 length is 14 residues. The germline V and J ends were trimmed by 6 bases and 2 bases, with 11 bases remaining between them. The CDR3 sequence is CASSAGGGNQPQHF. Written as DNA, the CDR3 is TGTGCCAGCAGCGCGGGGGGAGGCAATCAGCCCCAGCATTTT.